The T cell receptor (beta chain) described here comes from a study of blood T cell repertoires in COVID-19. With V trimmed by 5 bases and J by 6 bases, 13 bases remained unmatched. The CDR3 loop spans 16 amino acids. Germline CDR1 and CDR2: LGHNA and YSLEER. The count of this clone is one. Produced via immunoSEQ multiplex PCR; TCRdb's table is partial and in-frame only. The sample has some 180,000 clones; roughly nine tenths are singletons. Input material: PBMCs or T cells enriched from blood (not recorded which). The chain has TRBV4-3 and TRBJ2-3; 8 bases align to TRBD1. The receptor was isolated from a woman between 40 and 55 years old in a cohort exposed to, infected with or recovered from COVID-19 (not recorded which). The CDR3 region is CASSSASGQGADTQYF. Here the CDR3 DNA reads TGCGCCAGCAGCTCTGCTTCAGGACAGGGTGCTGATACGCAGTATTTT.